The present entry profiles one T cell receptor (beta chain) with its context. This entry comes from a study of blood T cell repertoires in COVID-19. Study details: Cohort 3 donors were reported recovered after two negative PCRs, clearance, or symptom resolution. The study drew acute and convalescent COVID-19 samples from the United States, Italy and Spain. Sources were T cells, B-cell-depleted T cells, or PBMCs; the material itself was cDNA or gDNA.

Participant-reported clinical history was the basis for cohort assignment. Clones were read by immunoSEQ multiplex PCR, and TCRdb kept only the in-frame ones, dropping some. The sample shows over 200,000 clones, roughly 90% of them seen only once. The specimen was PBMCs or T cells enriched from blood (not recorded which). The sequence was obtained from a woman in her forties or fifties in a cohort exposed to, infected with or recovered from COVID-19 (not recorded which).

The CDR3 sequence: CASSVAPRLAGQETQYF. The CDR3 DNA sequence: TGTGCCAGCAGCGTAGCCCCACGACTAGCGGGCCAAGAGACCCAGTACTTC. This chain connects TRBV9 to TRBJ2-5; TRBD2 aligns across 10 bases. This CDR3 is built from 17 residues. The trim removed 0 bases at V and 1 base at J, leaving 6 bases unmatched. The germline gives CDR1 SGDLS, CDR2 YYNGEE.